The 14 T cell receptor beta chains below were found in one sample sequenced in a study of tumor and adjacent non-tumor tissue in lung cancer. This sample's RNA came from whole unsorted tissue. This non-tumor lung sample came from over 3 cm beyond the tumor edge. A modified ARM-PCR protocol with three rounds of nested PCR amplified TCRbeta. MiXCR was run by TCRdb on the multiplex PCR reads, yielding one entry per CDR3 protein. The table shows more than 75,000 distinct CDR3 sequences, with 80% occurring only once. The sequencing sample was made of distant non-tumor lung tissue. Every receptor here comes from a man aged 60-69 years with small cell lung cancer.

CDR3 in DNA: TGCAGTGCCGCTCGTGGGCCCAATTCTACGCAGTATTTT. The encoded protein is CSAARGPNSTQYF. The chain links TRBV20-1 to TRBJ2-3; D is ambiguous. The germline CDR1 and CDR2 sequences are DFQATT and SNEGSKA (reference sequence). Trimming took 6 bases from V and 8 from J, leaving 18 bases between them. CDR3 length equals 13 residues.

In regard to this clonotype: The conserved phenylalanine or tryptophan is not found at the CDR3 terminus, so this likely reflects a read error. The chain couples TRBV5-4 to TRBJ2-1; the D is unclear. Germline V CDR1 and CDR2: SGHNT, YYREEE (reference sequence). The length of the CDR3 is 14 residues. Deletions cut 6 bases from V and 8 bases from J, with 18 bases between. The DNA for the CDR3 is TGTGCCAGCAAAGCTGTCGGCCCCTTGGATGAGCAGTTCTTG. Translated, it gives CASKAVGPLDEQFL.

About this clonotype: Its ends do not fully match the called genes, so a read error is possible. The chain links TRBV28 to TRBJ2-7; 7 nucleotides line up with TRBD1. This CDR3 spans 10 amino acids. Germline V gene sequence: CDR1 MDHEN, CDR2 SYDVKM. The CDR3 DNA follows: TGTTCCAGCAGCGGACAGGAGCAGTATTTC. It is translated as CSSSGQEQYF.

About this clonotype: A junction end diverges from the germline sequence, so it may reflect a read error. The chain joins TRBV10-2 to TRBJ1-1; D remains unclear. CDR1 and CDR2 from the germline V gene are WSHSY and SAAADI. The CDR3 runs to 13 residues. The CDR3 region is CTSSPGKNTKAFF. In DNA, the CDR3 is TGCACCAGCAGCCCCGGTAAGAACACTAAAGCTTTCTTT.

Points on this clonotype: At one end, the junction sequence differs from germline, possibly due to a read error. The CDR3, as DNA: TGTGCTAGCAGCTACGGGCAGGGAAGTGGGCACGAGCTCTACTTC. This translates into CASSYGQGSGHELYF. This rearrangement joins TRBV11-3 to TRBJ2-7; tentatively, D is TRBD1 (5 bases). This CDR3 spans 15 amino acids. The germline gives CDR1 SGHNT, CDR2 YENEEA.

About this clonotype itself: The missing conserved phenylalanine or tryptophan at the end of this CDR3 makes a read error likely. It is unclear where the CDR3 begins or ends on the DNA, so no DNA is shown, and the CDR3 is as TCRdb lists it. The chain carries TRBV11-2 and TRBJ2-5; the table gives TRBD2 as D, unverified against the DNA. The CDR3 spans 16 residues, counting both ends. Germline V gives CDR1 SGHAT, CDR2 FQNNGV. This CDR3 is CASSFTQGQALETEYS.

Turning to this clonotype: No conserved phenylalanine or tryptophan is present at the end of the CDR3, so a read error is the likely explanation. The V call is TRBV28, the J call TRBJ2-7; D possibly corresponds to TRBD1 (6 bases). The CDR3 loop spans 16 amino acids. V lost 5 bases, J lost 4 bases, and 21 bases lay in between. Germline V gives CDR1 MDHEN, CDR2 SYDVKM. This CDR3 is CASSANDRWLGYEQYL. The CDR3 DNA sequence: TGTGCCAGCAGTGCCAATGACAGGTGGCTGGGTTACGAGCAGTACCTC.

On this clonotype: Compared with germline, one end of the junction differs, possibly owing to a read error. The CDR3 DNA is TGTGCCAGCAGCGTGGGAGATACGCAGCATTTC. Its translation is CASSVGDTQHF. This chain joins TRBV6-5 and TRBJ2-3; D is perhaps TRBD2 (5 bases). The CDR3 consists of 11 residues. Germline V CDR1 and CDR2: MNHEY, SVGAGI.

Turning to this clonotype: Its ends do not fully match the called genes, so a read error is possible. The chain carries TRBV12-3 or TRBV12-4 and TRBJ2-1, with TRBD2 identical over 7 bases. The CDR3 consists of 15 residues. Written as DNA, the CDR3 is TGTGCCAGCAGTTCTACCAGCGGGACCTACAGTGAGCAGTTCTTC. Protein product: CASSSTSGTYSEQFF.

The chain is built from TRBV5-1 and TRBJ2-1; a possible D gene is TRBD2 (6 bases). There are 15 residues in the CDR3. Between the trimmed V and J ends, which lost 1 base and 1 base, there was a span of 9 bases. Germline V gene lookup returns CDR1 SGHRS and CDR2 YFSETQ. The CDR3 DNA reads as TGCGCCAGCAGCTTGAACGGGGGTTCCTACAATGAGCAGTTCTTC. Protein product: CASSLNGGSYNEQFF.

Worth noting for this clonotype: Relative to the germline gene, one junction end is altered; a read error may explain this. The CDR3 region is CASRDTGGSTPGNIIYF. DNA of the CDR3: TGTGCCAGCAGGGATACGGGAGGGTCTACGCCAGGAAACATCATATATTTT. This chain uses TRBV6-1 with TRBJ1-3; D is undetermined. The germline gives CDR1 MNHNS, CDR2 SASEGT. The CDR3 consists of 17 residues.

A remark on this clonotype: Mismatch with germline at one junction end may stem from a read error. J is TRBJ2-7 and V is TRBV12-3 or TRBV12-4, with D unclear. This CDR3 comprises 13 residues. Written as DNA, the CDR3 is TGTGCCAGCAGTTTAACAAGCACCTGCGAGCATTACTTC. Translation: CASSLTSTCEHYF.

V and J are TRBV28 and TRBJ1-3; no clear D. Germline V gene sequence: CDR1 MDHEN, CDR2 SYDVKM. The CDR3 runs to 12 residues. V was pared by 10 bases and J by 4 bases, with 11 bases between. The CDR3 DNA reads TGTGCCAACAGAATCCACGGAAACACCATATATTTT. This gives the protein CANRIHGNTIYF.

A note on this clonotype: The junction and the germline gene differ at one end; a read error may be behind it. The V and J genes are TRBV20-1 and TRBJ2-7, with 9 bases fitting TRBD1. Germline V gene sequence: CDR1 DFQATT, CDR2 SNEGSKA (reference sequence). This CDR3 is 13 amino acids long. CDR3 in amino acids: CSANRGLRYELYF. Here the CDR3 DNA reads TGCAGTGCTAACAGGGGGCTTAGGTACGAGCTGTACTTC.